This is a list of T cell receptor beta chains from one sample in a study of blood T cell repertoires in COVID-19. The data were produced by immunoSEQ multiplex PCR, yet TCRdb's version contains in-frame clones alone and is incomplete. The sample holds roughly 250,000 clones, about 85% seen once. Specimen: peripheral blood. These receptors came from a human donor with COVID-19, enrolled during active disease. The donor label of this sample is uncertain. The CDR3 runs from the conserved cysteine through the conserved F or W. Each record gives: D gene, clone size, J gene, V gene, CDR3 protein, CDR3 DNA. The D gene is left open where the match is weak. Not every row has a clone size; where given, it reads once, few, many or a size class.

NA	many	TRBJ1-4	TRBV28	CASSLDRNEKLFF	TGTGCCAGCAGCCTTGACAGGAATGAAAAACTGTTTTTT
NA	NA	TRBJ2-1	TRBV7-8	CASSPLLAKIISSYNEQFF	TGTGCCAGCAGCCCCCTCCTAGCGAAGATTATCAGCTCCTACAATGAGCAGTTCTTC
NA	NA	TRBJ1-1	TRBV9	CASSAGPRATEAFF	TGTGCCAGCAGCGCTGGACCGAGGGCAACTGAAGCTTTCTTT
NA	few	TRBJ1-1	TRBV7-9	CASSPDSGVNTEAFF	TGTGCCAGCAGCCCCGATTCGGGGGTAAACACTGAAGCTTTCTTT
TRBD1	NA	TRBJ1-5	TRBV7-3	CASSLTLQGGNQPQHF	TGTGCCAGCAGCTTAACCCTACAGGGGGGCAATCAGCCCCAGCATTTT
NA	NA	TRBJ2-3	TRBV11-2	CASSLRSLADSSTDTQYF	TGTGCCAGCAGCTTAAGGTCACTGGCGGACTCTAGCACAGATACGCAGTATTTT
NA	NA	TRBJ2-1	TRBV19	CASSIGAPRRAGYNEQFF	TGTGCCAGTAGTATAGGGGCCCCACGCCGGGCGGGTTACAATGAGCAGTTCTTC
NA	NA	TRBJ1-4	TRBV30	CAWRDRDTANEKLFF	TGTGCCTGGAGGGACCGGGACACCGCAAATGAAAAACTGTTTTTT
NA	NA	TRBJ1-2	TRBV5-1	CASSLGDTSPLSYTF	TGCGCCAGCAGCTTGGGGGACACATCCCCCTTGAGCTACACCTTC
NA	NA	TRBJ1-3	TRBV7-9	CASSSATVSGNTIYF	TGTGCCAGCAGCAGTGCGACAGTCTCTGGAAACACCATATATTTT
NA	NA	TRBJ1-6	TRBV3-1/TRBV3-2	CASRTTRDSPLHF	TGTGCCAGCAGGACGACGCGGGATTCACCCCTCCACTTT
TRBD2	NA	TRBJ2-1	TRBV6-6	CASSWTSGNNEQFF	TGTGCCAGCAGTTGGACTAGCGGTAACAATGAGCAGTTCTTC
NA	NA	TRBJ2-1	TRBV28	CASSSPQWPSYNEQFF	TGTGCCAGCAGTTCCCCCCAGTGGCCCTCCTACAATGAGCAGTTCTTC
NA	NA	TRBJ2-1	TRBV7-9	CASSSGPFPTPFFF	TGTGCCAGCAGTTCAGGTCCGTTCCCTACCCCATTCTTCTTC
TRBD1	NA	TRBJ1-5	TRBV6-4	CASSGQGAVGGESNQPQHF	TGTGCCAGCAGTGGACAGGGGGCGGTCGGGGGTGAAAGCAATCAGCCCCAGCATTTT
NA	NA	TRBJ1-6	TRBV18	CASSPKEGNSPLHF	TGTGCCAGCTCACCAAAGGAGGGGAATTCACCCCTCCACTTT